This TCR beta chain was found in a study of T cell responses to AZD1222 COVID-19 vaccine. Study-level background: Pooled together were second doses at about 4 or about 12 weeks.

Method: immunoSEQ multiplex PCR; TCRdb's copy keeps in-frame clones and lacks some. The sample shows roughly 100,000 clones, about 88% of them seen only once. On this clone: Its antigen is currently unknown.

With 10 bases clipped from V and 5 bases from J, the junction kept 9 bases outside the gene matches. This CDR3 is built from 14 residues. Germline assignment: CDR1 MNHEY and CDR2 SMNVEV (reference sequence). Regarding the study as a whole: Close to half of all spike-specific TCRs reportedly target regions of the variants that are unmutated. Recipients of AZD1222 seropositive at baseline numbered only six or seven. Clonal diversity was possibly underestimated, and white British individuals and females predominated among donors.

This rearrangement joins TRBV27 to TRBJ2-1, with TRBD2 matching over 9 bases. The sample here was peripheral blood, taken on day 0 of AZD1222 vaccination. The receptor's source is an adult in good health. CDR3 protein: CAIKRTSVDNEQFF. The CDR3 DNA is TGTGCCATCAAGAGGACTAGCGTAGACAATGAGCAGTTCTTC.